This entry lists 28 T cell receptor beta chains sequenced from one sample in a study of cytomegalovirus exposure and HLA in healthy donors (TCRdb year 2017). The library was prepared using the immunoSEQ multiplex PCR assay. TCRdb mirrors the immuneACCESS table, restricted to in-frame sequences. Some clones are absent from its copies; in checked studies, under half trace to an unresolved V gene, and the reason for the others is unknown. Recorded for this sample are more than 85,000 clones; roughly 90% of them occurred a single time. Together, the top ten hold about 2% of the sample. The specimen was PBMCs. The receptor set was obtained from a woman under 30 in good health and CMV-seronegative.

This clone was found a few times. The V gene is TRBV6-1, the J gene TRBJ2-1, with TRBD2 matching over 10 bases. CDR3 length: 15 amino acids. V shed 1 base, J shed 4 bases, and the junction held 1 base outside the gene matches. Germline loops: CDR1 MNHNS, CDR2 SASEGT. The CDR3 reads CASSEEAGGYNEQFF. CDR3 coding DNA: TGTGCCAGCAGTGAAGAAGCGGGGGGGTACAATGAGCAGTTCTTC.

CDR3: CASTGVYEQYF. The CDR3, as DNA: TGTGCCAGCACAGGGGTCTACGAGCAGTACTTC. The chain links TRBV6-5 to TRBJ2-7; a possible D gene is TRBD1 (6 bases). CDR1 MNHEY and CDR2 SVGAGI come from the germline V gene. This CDR3 region has 11 residues. V gave up 7 bases and J gave up 3 bases, with 7 bases separating them.

This chain links TRBV11-3 with TRBJ2-7, with TRBD1 matching 8 bases. The CDR3 has 15 residues. Losses at the gene ends were 4 bases for V and 3 bases for J; bases not matched to a gene: 8. Germline V gene lookup returns CDR1 SGHNT and CDR2 YENEEA. This chain's CDR3 is CASSSAGTGVYEQYF. CDR3 bases: TGTGCCAGCAGCTCCGCTGGGACAGGAGTCTACGAGCAGTACTTC.

This clone appeared a single time. The rearrangement joins TRBV19 to TRBJ1-4; D may be TRBD1 (6 bases). This CDR3 region has 13 residues. V was shortened by 6 bases and J by 12 bases, with 17 bases between the two germline ends. Germline V CDR1 and CDR2: LNHDA, SQIVND (reference sequence). The CDR3 sequence is CASSPFAPGELFF. CDR3 nucleotide sequence: TGTGCCAGTAGCCCTTTTGCCCCAGGGGAACTGTTTTTT.

The V gene is TRBV14, the J gene TRBJ1-5; 7 nucleotides align to TRBD1. The CDR3 consists of 18 residues. Germline assignment: CDR1 SGHDN and CDR2 FVKESK. The ends lost 4 bases at V and 0 bases at J; junction bases unmatched: 12. In DNA form, the CDR3 reads TGTGCCAGCAGCCCACCCGGGACAGTAAAAATTAGCAATCAGCCCCAGCATTTT. It specifies CASSPPGTVKISNQPQHF.

The V call is TRBV4-1, the J call TRBJ2-3; 9 bases map to TRBD2. Germline V CDR1 and CDR2: MGHRA, YSYEKL. The CDR3 has 19 amino acids. The V gene end was trimmed by 1 base and the J gene end by 2 bases; junction bases not matched to a gene: 13. DNA of the CDR3: TGCGCCAGCAGCCAAGGCTTAGCGGGAGTTAGTATCCCCACAGATACGCAGTATTTT. The encoded protein is CASSQGLAGVSIPTDTQYF.

The gene calls are TRBV7-8 and TRBJ2-1, with a tentative D call TRBD1 (5 bases). The length of the CDR3 is 22 residues. CDR1 is SGHVS, CDR2 FQNEAQ, per germline. Trimming left V 4 bases short and J 0 bases short, with 31 bases between. In DNA, the CDR3 is TGTGCCAGCAGCTCGCGTAAGGGCCTTGGGCAGGGTGGTTGGAGCTCCTACAATGAGCAGTTCTTC. Translating gives CASSSRKGLGQGGWSSYNEQFF.

This chain uses TRBV5-6 with TRBJ2-3, with 11 bases fitting TRBD2. This CDR3 has 16 residues. The germline CDR1 and CDR2 sequences are SGHDT and YYEEEE. V lost 5 bases and J lost 6; bases outside the gene matches: 11. As DNA, the CDR3 is TGTGCCAGCAGTTACCCGACTAGCGGGATCAGTGATACGCAGTATTTT. Amino acids: CASSYPTSGISDTQYF.

The CDR3 DNA reads TGTGCCAGCAGCGTTGGGACAGGCGACACTGAAGCTTTCTTT. It yields the protein CASSVGTGDTEAFF. The rearrangement joins TRBV9 to TRBJ1-1; the match to TRBD1 covers 8 bases. V trimming: 2 bases; J trimming: 3 bases; junction bases outside the gene matches: 3. The CDR3 sequence is 14 residues long. Germline CDR1 reads SGDLS; CDR2 reads YYNGEE.

The V gene is TRBV7-2, the J gene TRBJ2-7; 9 bases match TRBD2. Trimming took 0 bases from V and 6 from J; bases not matched to a gene: 6. The CDR3 consists of 15 residues. Germline CDR1 reads SGHTA; CDR2 reads FQGNSA. The CDR3 DNA sequence: TGTGCCAGCAGCTTAGCGGGTAGCGGGGGAAGCGAGCAGTACTTC. This translates into CASSLAGSGGSEQYF.

V is TRBV6-1 and J is TRBJ1-2; perhaps TRBD1 as D (5 bases). This CDR3 comprises 13 residues. Trimming removed 11 bases from V and 6 bases from J, with 19 bases in between. CDR1 is MNHNS and CDR2 is SASEGT in the germline V gene. This chain's CDR3 is CAGSQGWQDGYTF. DNA for the CDR3: TGTGCCGGGTCTCAGGGATGGCAGGATGGCTACACCTTC.

The chain uses TRBV28 and TRBJ2-7, with D maybe TRBD2 (5 bases). Trimming took off 7 bases at V and 7 bases at J, with 26 bases between the two ends. CDR1 MDHEN and CDR2 SYDVKM come from the germline V gene. This CDR3 spans 16 amino acids. CDR3 loop: CASNRVPGERSEEQYF. CDR3 nucleotide sequence: TGTGCCAGCAACCGGGTCCCCGGGGAGCGGTCGGAAGAGCAGTACTTC. The full variable domain, in which reference TRBV28 and TRBJ2-7 provide the parts outside the CDR3, is DVKVTQSSRYLVKRTGEKVFLECVQDMDHENMFWYRQDPGLGLRLIYFSYDVKMKEKGDIPEGYSVSREKKERFSLILESASTNQTSMYLCASNRVPGERSEEQYFGPGTRLTVT.

The chain has TRBV7-9 and TRBJ1-1, with 8 bases that match TRBD1. From germline, CDR1 is SEHNR and CDR2 FQNEAQ (reference sequence). This CDR3 has 15 amino acids. Trimming cost V 1 base and J 4 bases; bases outside gene matches: 5. CDR3 sequence reads: CASSLGTGGITEAFF. For the CDR3, the DNA is TGTGCCAGCAGCTTAGGCACAGGGGGGATCACTGAAGCTTTCTTT. The whole variable domain, filled in from reference TRBV7-9 and TRBJ1-1, reads DTGVSQNPRHKITKRGQNVTFRCDPISEHNRLYWYRQTLGQGPEFLTYFQNEAQLEKSRLLSDRFSAERPKGSFSTLEIQRTEQGDSAMYLCASSLGTGGITEAFFGQGTRLTVV.

The gene calls are TRBV7-9 and TRBJ2-7; D is possibly TRBD2 (7 bases). From germline, CDR1 is SEHNR and CDR2 FQNEAQ (reference sequence). V was pared by 5 bases and J by 0 bases, with 14 bases between. The CDR3 covers 15 residues. CDR3 sequence reads: CASSLQGGVSYEQYF. CDR3 DNA: TGTGCCAGCAGCCTACAGGGAGGGGTCTCCTACGAGCAGTACTTC.

The sample holds a few counts of this clone. V and J are TRBV28 and TRBJ1-5, with 7 bases that match TRBD1. V trimming: 4 bases; J trimming: 8 bases; junction bases outside the gene matches: 14. Per the germline V gene, CDR1 is MDHEN and CDR2 is SYDVKM. The CDR3 sequence is 16 residues long. Here the CDR3 reads CASSSSSGGLGEPQHF. The DNA for the CDR3 is TGTGCCAGCAGTTCGAGCTCAGGGGGGTTGGGTGAGCCCCAGCATTTT. Combining the CDR3 with reference TRBV28 and TRBJ1-5 gives the whole variable domain DVKVTQSSRYLVKRTGEKVFLECVQDMDHENMFWYRQDPGLGLRLIYFSYDVKMKEKGDIPEGYSVSREKKERFSLILESASTNQTSMYLCASSSSSGGLGEPQHFGDGTRLSIL.

The rearrangement joins TRBV30 to TRBJ1-2; D not certain. The V end was cut by 7 bases, the J end by 8 bases, with 8 bases between. This CDR3 spans 9 amino acids. Per germline, CDR1 GTSNPN and CDR2 SVGIG (reference sequence). The CDR3 is CASVPGYTF. As DNA, the CDR3 is TGTGCCTCGGTGCCCGGCTACACCTTC.

This chain uses TRBV5-8 with TRBJ1-3; no reliable D call. CDR1 and CDR2 (germline): SGHTS, YDEGEE. The CDR3 extends over 13 amino acids. The V and J ends lost 6 bases and 8 bases respectively, with 15 bases between them. CDR3 protein: CASNRGRRDTIYF. As DNA, the CDR3 is TGTGCCAGCAATCGAGGGCGTAGGGACACCATATATTTT.

The V gene is TRBV28, the J gene TRBJ2-2; tentative D call: TRBD2 (6 bases). Trimming took 8 bases from V and 5 from J, leaving 18 bases between them. The CDR3 spans 15 residues. Germline V CDR1 and CDR2: MDHEN, SYDVKM. The DNA for the CDR3 is TGTGCCAGCGTACGCCCCGGGGGAGGTACCGGGGAGCTGTTTTTT. The encoded protein is CASVRPGGGTGELFF. Looking up the rest from reference TRBV28 and TRBJ2-2 gives the full variable domain: DVKVTQSSRYLVKRTGEKVFLECVQDMDHENMFWYRQDPGLGLRLIYFSYDVKMKEKGDIPEGYSVSREKKERFSLILESASTNQTSMYLCASVRPGGGTGELFFGEGSRLTVL.

This clone was detected only a few times. The chain couples TRBV6-5 to TRBJ2-3; TRBD1 aligns across 10 bases. The CDR3 is made up of 16 amino acids. CDR1 is MNHEY, CDR2 SVGAGI, per germline. V lost 0 bases to trimming and J lost 5 bases; unmatched junction nucleotides: 5. The CDR3 here is CASSYSSGTGVDTQYF. In DNA form, the CDR3 reads TGTGCCAGCAGTTACTCGAGCGGGACAGGGGTAGATACGCAGTATTTT.

The V call is TRBV28, the J call TRBJ1-1; 7 bases fit TRBD1. Unmatched junction bases numbered 6, after V lost 3 bases and J lost 2 bases. The CDR3 contains 15 residues. CDR1 is MDHEN and CDR2 is SYDVKM in the germline V gene. CDR3 coding DNA: TGTGCCAGCAGTTTGGAACAGGGGATCAACACTGAAGCTTTCTTT. This codes for CASSLEQGINTEAFF. Looking up the rest from reference TRBV28 and TRBJ1-1 gives the full variable domain: DVKVTQSSRYLVKRTGEKVFLECVQDMDHENMFWYRQDPGLGLRLIYFSYDVKMKEKGDIPEGYSVSREKKERFSLILESASTNQTSMYLCASSLEQGINTEAFFGQGTRLTVV.

The CDR3, as DNA: TGTGCCACCAGCAGAGATCCCGGGGAAAATAGCAATCAGCCCCAGCATTTT. Amino acid sequence: CATSRDPGENSNQPQHF. The V gene is TRBV15, the J gene TRBJ1-5; D uncertain. Germline CDR1 is LNHNV and CDR2 is YYDKDF (reference sequence). Between the trimmed V and J ends, which lost 0 bases and 0 bases, there was a span of 12 bases. This CDR3 has 17 amino acids.

The rearrangement uses TRBV6-5 and TRBJ1-1; D remains unclear. The CDR3 spans 12 residues. The germline V and J ends were trimmed by 7 bases and 5 bases, with 11 bases remaining between them. Germline V gene sequence: CDR1 MNHEY, CDR2 SVGAGI. The CDR3 loop reads CASTDRLTEAFF. Written as DNA, the CDR3 is TGTGCCAGCACCGATCGACTGACTGAAGCTTTCTTT.

This rearrangement joins TRBV30 to TRBJ2-7, with a tentative D call TRBD1 (6 bases). The CDR3 is 11 residues long. Germline V gene lookup returns CDR1 GTSNPN and CDR2 SVGIG (reference sequence). The CDR3 is CAIHRVGEQYF. The CDR3 nucleotides are TGTGCTATACACAGGGTCGGCGAGCAGTACTTC.

J is TRBJ2-2 and V is TRBV2, with 8 nucleotides matching TRBD2. Germline CDR1 and CDR2: SNHLY and FYNNEI. The CDR3 is 15 amino acids. The trim removed 5 bases at V and 7 bases at J, leaving 9 bases unmatched. The CDR3 DNA follows: TGTGCCAGCAGTCCCCCGGGGGGGGCGATCGGGGAGCTGTTTTTT. Protein: CASSPPGGAIGELFF.

In its sample, this clone was seen once. Here the CDR3 reads CASSVAGDVYNEQFF. CDR3 sequence (DNA): TGTGCCAGCAGCGTAGCAGGTGACGTCTACAATGAGCAGTTCTTC. The V gene is TRBV9, the J gene TRBJ2-1, with D unclear. Trimming shortened V by 0 bases and J by 3 bases, and 10 bases separated the two germline ends. The CDR3 loop spans 15 amino acids. The germline V gene has CDR1 SGDLS and CDR2 YYNGEE.

The J gene is TRBJ2-1, the V gene TRBV12-5; 9 bases are shared with TRBD2. This CDR3 has 15 residues. CDR1 and CDR2 (germline): LGHNT, FRNRAP. The V gene end was trimmed by 5 bases and the J gene end by 6 bases; junction bases not matched to a gene: 8. CDR3 DNA sequence: TGTGCTAGTGGTCGGGGCGGGACTAGCTTCAATGAGCAGTTCTTC. Protein: CASGRGGTSFNEQFF.

V usage is TRBV28 and J usage is TRBJ2-6, with a weak D call TRBD1 (6 bases). Deletions cut 6 bases from V and 2 bases from J, with 11 bases between. The V gene's germline CDR1 is MDHEN and CDR2 SYDVKM. The CDR3 contains 15 residues. The CDR3 sequence is CASRDPGAGANVLTF. In nucleotides, the CDR3 is TGTGCCAGCAGGGACCCAGGGGCTGGGGCCAACGTCCTGACTTTC. Filled out from reference TRBV28 and TRBJ2-6, the complete variable domain reads DVKVTQSSRYLVKRTGEKVFLECVQDMDHENMFWYRQDPGLGLRLIYFSYDVKMKEKGDIPEGYSVSREKKERFSLILESASTNQTSMYLCASRDPGAGANVLTFGAGSRLTVL.

The CDR3 protein is CASSEEGNSYNSPLHF. Written as DNA, the CDR3 is TGTGCCAGCAGTGAAGAGGGGAACTCCTATAATTCACCCCTCCACTTT. J is TRBJ1-6 and V is TRBV2, with a tentative D call TRBD1 (5 bases). CDR1 and CDR2 (germline): SNHLY, FYNNEI. The CDR3 is 16 residues long. The ends were cut back, 1 base at V and 0 bases at J, with 7 bases in the middle.